This T cell receptor beta chain was documented in a study of T cells expressing NK-cell markers. Background on the study: There were seven HCMV-seropositive donors and one seronegative donor among the eight sequenced.

The study's findings and limits: Specificity for HCMV among expanded NKG2C+ T cell clones was not established. The CD3+CD56-NKG2C+ fraction of a few donors was also led by these clonotypes. In a group of 5 to 7 donors, dominant NKG2C+ clonotypes represented roughly 1.0-7.0% of CD8+ T cells.

No DNA is given; TCRdb re-called the 5' RACE reads and lists each CDR3 protein once. The sample holds over 350,000 distinct CDR3 sequences. Remarks on this clonotype: Its antigen is undetermined.

The CDR3 length is 13 residues. The TCR sequence derives from a woman between 45 and 65 years old in good health. V usage is TRBV12-3 or TRBV12-4 and J usage is TRBJ2-4; as DNA is missing, the TRBD1 call by TCRdb cannot be tested. The sequenced sample was blood T cells: a sorted CD56 or NKG2C T cell subset, CD4+ or CD8+ T cells, or bulk PBMC T cells (not recorded which). CDR3 in amino acids: CASSAIRGAEQYF.